This TCR beta chain was obtained from a study of cytomegalovirus exposure and HLA in healthy donors. Germline CDR1 is GTSNPN and CDR2 is SVGIG (reference sequence). This CDR3 comprises 13 residues. V was clipped by 3 bases and J by 3 bases, with 8 bases between them. Primers: 60 Vbeta forward and 13 Jbeta reverse. Some clones are missing from TCRdb's copy, which holds only in-frame ones; the method was immunoSEQ multiplex PCR. This sample has 94,000 or so clones, with 70% to 80% found just once. The clonotype was recovered from a man aged 60 to 69 in good health and CMV-seronegative. The rearrangement links TRBV30 to TRBJ1-4; no clear D gene. The sequenced sample consisted of PBMCs. This chain's CDR3 is CAWSSGANEKLFF. Here the CDR3 DNA reads TGTGCCTGGAGCTCGGGAGCTAATGAAAAACTGTTTTTT. The complete variable domain, with remaining parts taken from reference TRBV30 and TRBJ1-4, reads SQTIHQWPATLVQPVGSPLSLECTVEGTSNPNLYWYRQAAGRGLQLLFYSVGIGQISSEVPQNLSASRPQDRQFILSSKKLLLSDSGFYLCAWSSGANEKLFFGSGTQLSVL.